The 28 T cell receptor beta chains listed next were all sequenced from one sample in a study of blood T cell repertoires in COVID-19. Assay: immunoSEQ multiplex PCR; the TCRdb copy retains only in-frame clones and omits some. The sample contains about 110,000 clones, around 76% of which appear only once. Sample: peripheral blood. These TCRs come from a woman between 70 and 85 years old with acute or convalescent COVID-19.

This clone was counted a single time. The V and J genes are TRBV27 and TRBJ2-7; 9 nucleotides align to TRBD1. The germline V gene encodes CDR1 MNHEY and CDR2 SMNVEV (reference sequence). The CDR3 loop spans 17 amino acids. The J segment lost 1 base and the V segment lost 7 bases, leaving 14 bases of the junction unmatched. The CDR3 DNA reads TGTGCCAGCAAAATTATCCCCGGACAGGGGATGTCCTACGAGCAGTACTTC. It encodes CASKIIPGQGMSYEQYF.

This clone was picked up a small number of times. The rearrangement links TRBV30 to TRBJ1-1; tentative D call: TRBD1 (6 bases). V was shortened by 0 bases and J by 2 bases, with 16 bases between the two germline ends. Per the germline V gene, CDR1 is GTSNPN and CDR2 is SVGIG (reference sequence). This CDR3 has 16 amino acids. CDR3 amino acids: CAWSVRRGGLNTEAFF. The DNA for the CDR3 is TGTGCCTGGAGTGTACGGAGGGGGGGGCTCAACACTGAAGCTTTCTTT.

The CDR3: CAWSVTTYEQYF. The CDR3 DNA reads TGTGCCTGGAGTGTAACTACCTACGAGCAGTACTTC. The V call is TRBV30, the J call TRBJ2-7, with D unclear. Trimming shortened V by 0 bases and J by 2 bases, and 5 bases separated the two germline ends. This CDR3 has 12 amino acids. Germline V gene data show CDR1 as GTSNPN and CDR2 as SVGIG (reference sequence).

This chain joins TRBV4-3 and TRBJ2-2; D remains ambiguous. The CDR3 loop spans 15 amino acids. The V and J ends lost 2 bases and 4 bases respectively, with 11 bases between them. Germline V gives CDR1 LGHNA, CDR2 YSLEER. CDR3 sequence reads: CASSQRTESTGELFF. CDR3 nucleotides: TGCGCCAGCAGCCAAAGAACAGAAAGCACCGGGGAGCTGTTTTTT.

This rearrangement joins TRBV19 to TRBJ1-2; 9 positions match TRBD1. V was clipped by 6 bases and J by 6 bases; unmatched bases: 11. Germline CDR1 LNHDA, CDR2 SQIVND (reference sequence). The length of the CDR3 is 15 residues. CDR3 DNA sequence: TGTGCCAGTAGCCACCCGGGACAGGGAAATGATGGCTACACCTTC. This translates into CASSHPGQGNDGYTF.

CDR3 coding DNA: TGTGCCAGCTTTGGGACAGCAAAGGGTTACGAGCAGTACTTC. This codes for CASFGTAKGYEQYF. The J gene is TRBJ2-7, the V gene TRBV6-5, with 7 bases identical to TRBD1. Germline trimming cut 8 bases from V and 4 bases from J; bases unmatched to any gene: 11. CDR1 is MNHEY, CDR2 SVGAGI, per germline. The CDR3 is 14 amino acids.

The chain uses TRBV19 and TRBJ1-6, with 8 bases aligning to TRBD1. The CDR3 runs to 15 residues. The germline V gene encodes CDR1 LNHDA and CDR2 SQIVND (reference sequence). J was trimmed by 7 bases and V by 3 bases; bases with no gene match: 5. In nucleotides, the CDR3 is TGTGCCAGTAGTATCGACAGGGGAAGGAATTCACCCCTCCACTTT. It translates to CASSIDRGRNSPLHF.

This rearrangement joins TRBV11-2 to TRBJ1-4; D is ambiguous. V gave up 4 bases and J gave up 8 bases, with 17 bases separating them. Germline assignment: CDR1 SGHAT and CDR2 FQNNGV. This CDR3 has 15 residues. The CDR3 DNA is TGTGCCAGCAGCTCCCGAGGCCCTACGGGAGAAAAACTGTTTTTT. It codes for CASSSRGPTGEKLFF.

About this clone itself: Relative to the germline gene, one junction end is altered; a read error may explain this. The chain links TRBV7-2 to TRBJ2-7; 11 nucleotides line up with TRBD2. Germline assignment: CDR1 SGHTA and CDR2 FQGNSA. The CDR3 covers 15 residues. The CDR3 here is CASSVAGGPPYEQYF. The CDR3 nucleotides are TGTGCCAGCAGCGTAGCGGGGGGGCCTCCCTACGAGCAGTACTTC.

This chain connects TRBV13 to TRBJ2-3, with 7 bases aligning to TRBD2. The CDR3 sequence is 17 residues long. The V gene end was trimmed by 7 bases and the J gene end by 0 bases; junction bases not matched to a gene: 13. Germline V gene lookup returns CDR1 PRHDT and CDR2 FYEKMQ (reference sequence). In nucleotides, the CDR3 is TGTGCCAGCACCCAACCCCCGAAGACTAGCAGCACAGATACGCAGTATTTT. The encoded protein is CASTQPPKTSSTDTQYF.

J is TRBJ1-3 and V is TRBV3-1 (or the pseudogene TRBV3-2), with 10 positions matching TRBD1. The CDR3 contains 16 residues. Germline V lookup: CDR1 LGHDT, CDR2 YNNKEL (reference sequence). The V and J ends lost 1 base and 5 bases, in that order; junction bases with no gene match: 5. The CDR3 region has the DNA TGTGCCAGCAGCCAAGCGACAGGGGGCATAAGAAACACCATATATTTT. It specifies CASSQATGGIRNTIYF.

Written as DNA, the CDR3 is TGTGCCAGCAGTTCCAACGGACTAGCGACAGATACGCAGTATTTT. Encoded protein: CASSSNGLATDTQYF. The chain joins TRBV6-5 to TRBJ2-3; TRBD2 matches 9 bases. With 4 bases clipped from V and 3 bases from J, the junction kept 5 bases outside the gene matches. Per the germline V gene, CDR1 is MNHEY and CDR2 is SVGAGI. The CDR3 covers 15 residues.

The rearrangement joins TRBV3-1 (or the pseudogene TRBV3-2) to TRBJ1-1; D not certain. Germline V CDR1 and CDR2: LGHDT, YNNKEL (reference sequence). The CDR3 has 13 amino acids. Between the trimmed V and J ends, which lost 5 bases and 1 base, there was a span of 8 bases. CDR3 in DNA: TGTGCCAGCAGCGCAACTCAGAACACTGAAGCTTTCTTT. Protein sequence: CASSATQNTEAFF.

The CDR3 DNA reads as TGTGCCAGCAGTGAAGCGCTGGCACAGGGCAATCAGCCCCAGCATTTT. Protein product: CASSEALAQGNQPQHF. J is TRBJ1-5 and V is TRBV6-1, with D tentatively TRBD1 (5 bases). The CDR3 spans 16 residues. Deletions cut 0 bases from V and 2 bases from J, with 11 bases between. The germline gives CDR1 MNHNS, CDR2 SASEGT.

The chain employs TRBV19 and TRBJ2-7; 8 bases are a match to TRBD1. The J segment lost 5 bases and the V segment lost 3 bases, leaving 3 bases of the junction unmatched. Germline lookup yields CDR1 LNHDA and CDR2 SQIVND (reference sequence). This CDR3 contains 13 residues. CDR3 amino acids: CASSIGQGDEQYF. In DNA, the CDR3 is TGTGCCAGTAGTATTGGACAGGGTGACGAGCAGTACTTC.

This chain uses TRBV4-1 with TRBJ1-1; the match to TRBD1 covers 10 bases. The trim removed 4 bases at V and 4 bases at J, leaving 6 bases unmatched. This CDR3 contains 15 residues. Germline V gives CDR1 MGHRA, CDR2 YSYEKL. The CDR3 reads CASSRGTGERTEAFF. The CDR3 DNA reads as TGCGCCAGCAGCCGCGGGACAGGGGAACGCACTGAAGCTTTCTTT.

The gene calls are TRBV19 and TRBJ1-5, with 8 bases aligning to TRBD1. The CDR3 consists of 14 residues. CDR1 and CDR2 from the germline V gene are LNHDA and SQIVND (reference sequence). Trimming took 5 bases from V and 7 from J; bases not matched to a gene: 7. In DNA, the CDR3 is TGTGCCAGTAGTTTTGGACAGGGAGGACAGCCCCAGCATTTT. Protein: CASSFGQGGQPQHF.

This clone was observed a single time. The chain joins TRBV28 to TRBJ1-5, with D possibly matching TRBD1 (6 bases). The V gene's germline CDR1 is MDHEN and CDR2 SYDVKM. This CDR3 contains 16 residues. Trimming removed 11 bases from V and 0 bases from J, with 20 bases in between. The CDR3 loop reads CAGSFTGTDSNQPQHF. The CDR3 nucleotides read TGTGCCGGATCATTCACAGGGACGGATAGCAATCAGCCCCAGCATTTT.

The chain joins TRBV7-2 to TRBJ1-1; a weak D match, TRBD1 (6 bases). Germline-derived CDR1 and CDR2 are SGHTA and FQGNSA. The V and J ends lost 5 bases and 1 base respectively, with 11 bases between them. This CDR3 contains 14 residues. Here the CDR3 reads CASSKTGPNTEAFF. The CDR3 nucleotides are TGTGCCAGCAGCAAGACAGGACCGAACACTGAAGCTTTCTTT.

J is TRBJ1-1 and V is TRBV9; 8 nucleotides align to TRBD1. Trimming took 5 bases from V and 0 from J; bases not matched to a gene: 12. Germline values: CDR1 SGDLS, CDR2 YYNGEE. The CDR3 runs 17 residues. The CDR3 here is CASSTGTGYGVNTEAFF. CDR3 bases: TGTGCCAGCAGTACCGGGACAGGATACGGGGTGAACACTGAAGCTTTCTTT.

The gene calls are TRBV5-4 and TRBJ1-2; D is ambiguous. The CDR3 has 15 residues. Trimming left V 4 bases short and J 0 bases short, with 13 bases between. Germline CDR1 SGHNT, CDR2 YYREEE (reference sequence). CDR3 sequence: CASSPRRLTNYGYTF. The CDR3 coding sequence is TGTGCCAGCAGCCCGCGGAGGCTTACTAACTATGGCTACACCTTC.

The chain combines TRBV5-1 with TRBJ2-2, with D possibly TRBD1 on 6 matching bases. Trimming pared 3 bases from V and 5 bases from J, leaving 11 bases between. Germline loops: CDR1 SGHRS, CDR2 YFSETQ. This CDR3 spans 14 amino acids. The CDR3 coding sequence is TGCGCCAGCAGCTCAATTCAGGGGACCGGGGAGCTGTTTTTT. Translated: CASSSIQGTGELFF.

The chain recombines TRBV6-2 or TRBV6-3 with TRBJ1-2, with unresolved D. The germline V and J ends were trimmed by 2 bases and 4 bases, with 8 bases remaining between them. The CDR3 has 13 residues. CDR1 is MNHEY and CDR2 is SVGEGT in the germline V gene. The CDR3 nucleotides are TGTGCCAGCAGTTACGGGCCCGGCTATGGCTACACCTTC. Protein: CASSYGPGYGYTF.

This chain connects TRBV7-9 to TRBJ2-3, with 7 nucleotides matching TRBD2. The germline gives CDR1 SEHNR, CDR2 FQNEAQ (reference sequence). J was trimmed by 3 bases and V by 5 bases; bases with no gene match: 2. CDR3 length equals 13 residues. CDR3 in amino acids: CASSLGLTDTQYF. CDR3 DNA sequence: TGTGCCAGCAGCCTGGGACTAACAGATACGCAGTATTTT.

The V gene is TRBV10-2, the J gene TRBJ1-1, with a weak D call TRBD1 (5 bases). V lost 2 bases to trimming and J lost 5 bases, with 12 bases between them. This CDR3 has 14 amino acids. CDR1 is WSHSY, CDR2 SAAADI, per germline. The CDR3 coding sequence is TGCGCCAGCAGTGAGGGGGCAGCTTTAACTGAAGCTTTCTTT. This sequence encodes CASSEGAALTEAFF.

The V and J genes are TRBV6-6 and TRBJ1-1; D gene unclear. This CDR3 comprises 14 residues. Trimming left V 0 bases short and J 2 bases short, with 7 bases between. Germline values: CDR1 MNHNY, CDR2 SVGAGI (reference sequence). DNA for the CDR3: TGTGCCAGCAGTTACTCGGGGAGTAACACTGAAGCTTTCTTT. It is translated as CASSYSGSNTEAFF.

The chain uses TRBV7-9 and TRBJ2-5; 7 nucleotides align to TRBD2. This CDR3 comprises 14 residues. V trimming: 5 bases; J trimming: 1 base; junction bases outside the gene matches: 4. CDR1 is SEHNR and CDR2 is FQNEAQ in the germline V gene (reference sequence). CDR3 in DNA: TGTGCCAGCAGCGAACCTAGCGGCCAAGAGACCCAGTACTTC. Encoded protein: CASSEPSGQETQYF.

Of note for this clone: Because the CDR3's place on the DNA is in doubt, the DNA is left out and the CDR3 is given as listed by TCRdb. The genes are TRBV27 and TRBJ2-1; TRBD1 reflects the table's D call only, with no check against the DNA. Counting both end residues, the CDR3 totals 15 amino acids. Germline V gives CDR1 MNHEY, CDR2 SMNVEV (reference sequence). The CDR3 reads CASSSSGQGYNEQFF.